The 32 T cell receptor beta chains reported below all come from one sample, sequenced in a study of glioma-infiltrating T cells after dendritic cell vaccination. The method was immunoSEQ multiplex PCR; TCRdb's version includes in-frame clones alone and lacks a portion of them. The sample yields tens of thousands of clones, about 84% seen once. Sequenced material: blood, taken before dendritic cell vaccination. These receptors were obtained from a human donor with glioblastoma.

This clone has a single count. The V and J genes are TRBV29-1 and TRBJ1-6, with D unresolved. The CDR3 is 13 residues long. Germline CDR1 reads SQVTM; CDR2 reads ANQGSEA. Trimming took 6 bases from V and 7 from J, leaving 13 bases between them. The CDR3 nucleotides read TGCAGCGTCCTTACATGGGAGAATTCACCCCTCCACTTT. Protein: CSVLTWENSPLHF.

This rearrangement joins TRBV19 to TRBJ1-2, with 8 bases fitting TRBD1. Germline V lookup: CDR1 LNHDA, CDR2 SQIVND (reference sequence). V dropped 4 bases and J dropped 4; count of bases not matched to a gene: 8. The CDR3 totals 15 residues. The CDR3 is CASSTSQGAVYGYTF. CDR3 nucleotides: TGTGCCAGTAGTACCTCGCAGGGGGCAGTCTATGGCTACACCTTC.

The chain carries TRBV10-3 and TRBJ1-1; D is unresolved. The CDR3 covers 15 residues. Trimming cost V 0 bases and J 1 base, with 9 bases left between them. From germline, CDR1 is ENHRY and CDR2 SYGVKD. CDR3: CAISESRLANTEAFF. DNA for the CDR3: TGTGCCATCAGTGAGTCGAGGCTAGCGAACACTGAAGCTTTCTTT.

This rearrangement joins TRBV11-2 to TRBJ2-7; no clear D. Germline V gene data show CDR1 as SGHAT and CDR2 as FQNNGV. Trimming shortened V by 2 bases and J by 1 base, and 15 bases separated the two germline ends. The CDR3 is 16 amino acids. The CDR3 DNA sequence: TGTGCCAGCAGCTTAACGTTGGTAGCCCTTTCCTACGAGCAGTACTTC. It codes for CASSLTLVALSYEQYF.

The chain uses TRBV13 and TRBJ2-1; D perhaps matches TRBD2 (8 bases). CDR3 size: 18 residues. Germline lookup yields CDR1 PRHDT and CDR2 FYEKMQ (reference sequence). V was shortened by 5 bases and J by 2 bases, with 22 bases between the two germline ends. The DNA of the CDR3 is TGTGCCAGCAGCCCCCCAGGGGGTAGCGGGATGCCCTACAATGAGCAGTTCTTC. This codes for CASSPPGGSGMPYNEQFF.

The table lists this clone with a count of one. The V and J genes are TRBV19 and TRBJ2-7; TRBD1 matches at 7 bases. The J segment lost 0 bases and the V segment lost 7 bases, leaving 6 bases of the junction unmatched. The germline V gene has CDR1 LNHDA and CDR2 SQIVND (reference sequence). The CDR3 has 14 residues. The CDR3 sequence is CASKGAPSSYEQYF. In nucleotides, the CDR3 is TGTGCCAGTAAGGGGGCCCCGAGCTCCTACGAGCAGTACTTC.

The chain combines TRBV9 with TRBJ1-2; TRBD1 aligns across 10 bases. V trimming: 3 bases; J trimming: 4 bases; junction bases outside the gene matches: 6. The germline CDR1 and CDR2 sequences are SGDLS and YYNGEE. There are 15 residues in the CDR3. Written as DNA, the CDR3 is TGTGCCAGCAGCGCCTCGACAGGGGGCGGCTATGGCTACACCTTC. This codes for CASSASTGGGYGYTF.

V usage is TRBV27 and J usage is TRBJ2-7; D may be TRBD2 (5 bases). The ends were cut back, 2 bases at V and 5 bases at J, with 13 bases in the middle. CDR1 is MNHEY and CDR2 is SMNVEV in the germline V gene (reference sequence). CDR3 length equals 14 residues. CDR3 nucleotide sequence: TGTGCCAGCAGTTTAAGGTCGGGGTACGACGAGCAGTACTTC. The encoded protein is CASSLRSGYDEQYF.

The gene calls are TRBV5-1 and TRBJ2-7; possible D gene TRBD1, 6 bases. Per the germline V gene, CDR1 is SGHRS and CDR2 is YFSETQ. The V end was cut by 0 bases, the J end by 5 bases, with 18 bases between. CDR3 length: 16 residues. The CDR3 nucleotides read TGCGCCAGCAGCTTGGCCGCATTGGGGGCTGGCGACGAGCAGTACTTC. It specifies CASSLAALGAGDEQYF. The complete variable domain, with remaining parts taken from reference TRBV5-1 and TRBJ2-7, reads KAGVTQTPRYLIKTRGQQVTLSCSPISGHRSVSWYQQTPGQGLQFLFEYFSETQRNKGNFPGRFSGRQFSNSRSEMNVSTLELGDSALYLCASSLAALGAGDEQYFGPGTRLTVT.

The chain carries TRBV5-6 and TRBJ2-1; a possible D gene is TRBD2 (6 bases). Trimming pared 3 bases from V and 6 bases from J, leaving 16 bases between. The V gene's germline CDR1 is SGHDT and CDR2 YYEEEE. The CDR3 is 15 amino acids. The CDR3 sequence: CASSSGRGGFNEQFF. The CDR3 bases are TGTGCCAGCAGCTCGGGCAGAGGAGGGTTCAATGAGCAGTTCTTC.

A few counts support this clone. V usage is TRBV2 and J usage is TRBJ1-2; D unclear. Germline V CDR1 and CDR2: SNHLY, FYNNEI. Trimming pared 6 bases from V and 8 bases from J, leaving 16 bases between. This CDR3 is built from 13 residues. In nucleotides, the CDR3 is TGTGCCAGCAGCGGGATCCCGTCGGTGGGCTACACCTTC. As protein: CASSGIPSVGYTF.

This rearrangement joins TRBV2 to TRBJ2-7, with D perhaps TRBD1 (6 bases). CDR1 is SNHLY, CDR2 FYNNEI, per germline. With 6 bases removed from V and 3 bases from J, the gap between germline ends came to 9 bases. This CDR3 region has 12 residues. CDR3 nucleotide sequence: TGTGCCAGCAGGGACAGCTACTACGAGCAGTACTTC. Its protein product is CASRDSYYEQYF.

The rearrangement joins TRBV5-6 to TRBJ2-2, with D perhaps TRBD2 (6 bases). CDR1 and CDR2 from the germline V gene are SGHDT and YYEEEE. The length of the CDR3 is 16 residues. V lost 3 bases to trimming and J lost 7 bases, with 19 bases between them. The CDR3 region is CASSSWTTLPRGELFF. The CDR3 DNA is TGTGCCAGCAGCTCCTGGACTACCCTACCCCGCGGGGAGCTGTTTTTT.

The chain uses TRBV5-6 and TRBJ2-1; D is ambiguous. Germline lookup yields CDR1 SGHDT and CDR2 YYEEEE. This CDR3 has 12 amino acids. Trimming left V 4 bases short and J 6 bases short, with 8 bases between. The DNA of the CDR3 is TGTGCCAGCAGCGGGCCGGTCAATGAGCAGTTCTTC. Its translation: CASSGPVNEQFF.

The chain employs TRBV6-1 and TRBJ1-6; maybe TRBD1 (5 bases). CDR1 and CDR2 from the germline V gene are MNHNS and SASEGT. The CDR3 length is 15 residues. Trimming shortened V by 0 bases and J by 13 bases, and 16 bases separated the two germline ends. CDR3 sequence reads: CASSEARRGSSPLHF. The DNA for the CDR3 is TGTGCCAGCAGTGAAGCTAGGCGGGGGAGTAGTCCCCTCCACTTT.

The rearrangement links TRBV5-4 to TRBJ2-7; TRBD2 might be the D (5 bases). The CDR3 sequence is 14 residues long. Per the germline V gene, CDR1 is SGHNT and CDR2 is YYREEE (reference sequence). V dropped 3 bases and J dropped 0 bases, with 10 bases sitting between them. The CDR3 DNA is TGTGCCAGCAGCTCGGGGAAAAGCTCCTACGAGCAGTACTTC. Its translation is CASSSGKSSYEQYF.

The chain is built from TRBV7-9 and TRBJ1-5; weak D call: TRBD1 (5 bases). CDR1 is SEHNR, CDR2 FQNEAQ, per germline (reference sequence). The CDR3 extends over 14 amino acids. V was clipped by 1 base and J by 5 bases, with 9 bases between them. CDR3 amino acids: CASSLGTGDQPQHF. The CDR3 DNA reads as TGTGCCAGCAGCTTAGGGACGGGGGATCAGCCCCAGCATTTT.

The chain recombines TRBV21-1 with TRBJ2-1; the table's D gene call, TRBD1, was not cross checked with the DNA. TRBV21-1 has pseudogene status. CDR3 length: 16 amino acids. The CDR3 here is CASSKGQGASYNEQFF. DNA of the CDR3: TGTGCCAGCAGCAAAGGACAGGGGGCCTCCTACAATGAGCAGTTCTTC.

The CDR3 nucleotides read TGTGCCAGAAGCTGTAAGCGGGAACCTACTATTTACTCCTACGAGCAGTACTTC. This encodes CARSCKREPTIYSYEQYF. The chain is built from TRBV5-3 and TRBJ2-7; TRBD2 matches at 7 bases. TRBV5-3 is placed among ORFs of uncertain function. The junction had 15 bases not matched to a gene; V was cut back by 3 bases and J by 0 bases. The CDR3 totals 18 residues.

The V call is TRBV9, the J call TRBJ2-1, with TRBD2 as a possible D gene (5 bases). The germline gives CDR1 SGDLS, CDR2 YYNGEE. The CDR3 length is 14 residues. Trimming shortened V by 2 bases and J by 6 bases, and 12 bases separated the two germline ends. For the CDR3, the DNA is TGTGCCAGCAGCGTCTTACAGCGGAGCAATGAGCAGTTCTTC. It translates to CASSVLQRSNEQFF.

The chain has TRBV7-6 and TRBJ1-5; D possibly corresponds to TRBD1 (5 bases). This CDR3 has 15 residues. Germline V gene data show CDR1 as SGHVS and CDR2 as FNYEAQ. With 5 bases removed from V and 0 bases from J, the gap between germline ends came to 11 bases. This chain's CDR3 is CASSPGLNSNQPQHF. CDR3 DNA: TGTGCCAGCAGCCCAGGGCTGAATAGCAATCAGCCCCAGCATTTT.

This rearrangement joins TRBV14 to TRBJ2-3, with no clear D. From germline, CDR1 is SGHDN and CDR2 FVKESK. The CDR3 extends over 12 amino acids. V was trimmed by 3 bases and J by 3 bases, leaving 4 bases between them. The CDR3 reads CASSQQTDTQYF. CDR3 sequence (DNA): TGTGCCAGCAGCCAGCAGACAGATACGCAGTATTTT.

The chain combines TRBV4-2 with TRBJ1-2; D possibly corresponds to TRBD1 (5 bases). The ends were cut back, 1 base at V and 8 bases at J, with 11 bases in the middle. This CDR3 comprises 13 residues. Germline CDR1 LGHNA, CDR2 YNFKEQ. CDR3 bases: TGTGCCAGCAGCCAAGGGGGGGAGTCAGGCTACACCTTC. Translation: CASSQGGESGYTF.

The chain uses TRBV9 and TRBJ2-5; 7 bases agree with TRBD2. The CDR3 totals 16 residues. Germline trimming cut 1 base from V and 2 bases from J; bases unmatched to any gene: 8. Germline values: CDR1 SGDLS, CDR2 YYNGEE. DNA for the CDR3: TGTGCCAGCAGCGTATTGCCAGTGGGAGGGCAAGAGACCCAGTACTTC. It specifies CASSVLPVGGQETQYF.

V and J are TRBV12-5 and TRBJ2-3; tentative D call: TRBD2 (6 bases). The CDR3 has 15 residues. Trimming took 9 bases from V and 6 from J, leaving 22 bases between them. Germline V CDR1 and CDR2: LGHNT, FRNRAP. CDR3 bases: TGTGCTAGCGGGACTCCTTCCGGGCCTTTGGATACGCAGTATTTT. Translated: CASGTPSGPLDTQYF.

The chain carries TRBV7-9 and TRBJ1-1; D unresolved. Trimming shortened V by 5 bases and J by 4 bases, and 11 bases separated the two germline ends. The CDR3 runs to 13 residues. Looked up from germline, CDR1 is SEHNR and CDR2 is FQNEAQ (reference sequence). The CDR3 bases are TGTGCCAGCAGCCGGACTATGAGCACTGAAGCTTTCTTT. Protein sequence: CASSRTMSTEAFF.

The chain carries TRBV5-1 and TRBJ1-5, with D hard to call. The length of the CDR3 is 13 residues. Per germline, CDR1 SGHRS and CDR2 YFSETQ. The V and J ends lost 1 base and 3 bases respectively, with 5 bases between them. The CDR3 loop is CASSLNLNQPQHF. The DNA for the CDR3 is TGCGCCAGCAGCTTGAATCTCAATCAGCCCCAGCATTTT.

This clone was observed a few times. The gene calls are TRBV5-6 and TRBJ2-5; D possibly corresponds to TRBD1 (5 bases). V lost 1 base, J lost 6 bases, and 13 bases lay in between. Germline lookup yields CDR1 SGHDT and CDR2 YYEEEE. The CDR3 runs 14 residues. In nucleotides, the CDR3 is TGTGCCAGCAGCTTGTCGGCAGGGCGAAAGACCCAGTACTTC. It translates to CASSLSAGRKTQYF.

V gene TRBV7-6 combines with J gene TRBJ2-4, with 8 bases fitting TRBD1. CDR3 length: 17 amino acids. In germline, CDR1 is SGHVS, CDR2 FNYEAQ. V shed 5 bases, J shed 7 bases, and the junction held 16 bases outside the gene matches. CDR3 region: CASSTHPPTGDRNIQYF. The CDR3 region has the DNA TGTGCCAGCAGCACTCATCCCCCCACAGGGGACAGGAACATTCAGTACTTC.

The rearrangement links TRBV19 to TRBJ2-7; D uncertain. V shed 3 bases and J shed 1 base, with 7 bases lying between them. The CDR3 consists of 13 residues. Germline V gene lookup returns CDR1 LNHDA and CDR2 SQIVND (reference sequence). CDR3 protein: CASSIGRSYEQYF. In DNA, the CDR3 is TGTGCCAGTAGTATCGGCAGGTCCTACGAGCAGTACTTC.

The V gene is TRBV4-2, the J gene TRBJ1-1; 8 bases fit TRBD1. In germline, CDR1 is LGHNA, CDR2 YNFKEQ. V gave up 4 bases and J gave up 1 base; unmatched junction bases: 5. This CDR3 contains 15 residues. CDR3 sequence reads: CASSLSGQGNTEAFF. CDR3 nucleotide sequence: TGTGCCAGCAGCCTTTCCGGACAGGGGAACACTGAAGCTTTCTTT.

This rearrangement joins TRBV5-1 to TRBJ2-7; 7 nucleotides agree with TRBD2. The CDR3 contains 11 residues. The ends lost 4 bases at V and 6 bases at J; junction bases unmatched: 1. CDR1 is SGHRS, CDR2 YFSETQ, per germline. The CDR3 region has the DNA TGCGCCAGCAGCCCGGGGGGCGAGCAGTACTTC. This translates into CASSPGGEQYF.